This T cell receptor (beta chain) was identified during a study of CD8 T cells in ankylosing spondylitis. This clonotype was detected only a few times. Its specificity is not known. Study-level results: Made up of 7 to 9 highly homologous variants, a TCR beta motif appeared characteristic of ankylosing spondylitis blood.

TCRdb reprocessed the 5' RACE reads via MiXCR and lists one record per CDR3 protein. This table holds a few hundred thousand distinct CDR3 sequences, 20% to 25% found once. Trimming removed 4 bases at V and 5 bases at J, with 15 bases between. Germline CDR1 SGDLS, CDR2 YYNGEE. The length of the CDR3 is 14 residues. Sequencing was carried out using blood, either unsorted or a sorted T cell fraction (not recorded which). V and J are TRBV9 and TRBJ1-1; the D gene is possibly TRBD1 (6 bases). This receptor was identified in a male donor with ankylosing spondylitis. The CDR3 nucleotides are TGTGCCAGCAGCCCGACGACAGGCGGTACTGAAGCTTTCTTT. Protein sequence: CASSPTTGGTEAFF.